This T cell receptor (beta chain) originates from a study of blood T cell repertoires in COVID-19. Study in general: T cells, B-cell-depleted T cells, or PBMCs supplied cDNA or gDNA.

Original processing methods: Estimation of nucleated cell counts relied on the amplification of reference gene primers. Some clones are missing from TCRdb's copy, which holds only in-frame ones; the method was immunoSEQ multiplex PCR. The V and J calls and clone size come from that table; D and trimming were worked out from the DNA. Of approximately 150,000 clones in the sample, around nine tenths were seen once. The specimen sequenced was peripheral blood. The TCR originated in a human donor in a cohort sampled during active COVID-19.

CDR3 sequence (DNA): TGTGCCAGCAGCCTAAGTTTTCAGCGGGAGAGATATCAAGAGACCCAGTACTTC. This encodes CASSLSFQRERYQETQYF. V is TRBV11-3 and J is TRBJ2-5; 8 nucleotides match TRBD2. The CDR3 sequence is 18 residues long. With V trimmed by 5 bases and J by 2 bases, 16 bases remained unmatched. Per germline, CDR1 SGHNT and CDR2 YENEEA.